A selection of T cell receptor beta chains follows, all from one sample in a study of cytomegalovirus exposure and HLA in healthy donors. The repertoire was sequenced with immunoSEQ multiplex PCR; TCRdb's copy has only in-frame clones and lacks some. This listing includes 29,000 or so clones. Sequenced: PBMCs. These TCRs come from a man aged 25 to 45 in good health and CMV-seronegative. The CDR3 runs from the conserved cysteine through the conserved F or W.

15 TRBV11-2 CASRARGGRWTEAFF
13 TRBV5-6 CASSLGSSYEQYF
15 TRBV28 CASSLGATHDNVQFF
12 TRBV7-9 CASSLEVEGYTF
15 TRBV7-2 CASSLDSVNTDTQYF
13 TRBV9 CASSVGGRNEQFF
14 TRBV5-4 CASSLERDSYEQYF
15 TRBV5-1 CASSSPGTGGNIQYF
15 TRBV11-3 CASSLNAGAGYEQYF
14 TRBV7-2 CASSLATAGNTIYF
15 TRBV4-2 CASSQFADSLQPQHF
14 TRBV29-1 CSVVRGLVNTEAFF
16 TRBV10-3 CAIMAPGGGVTGELFF
14 TRBV5-6 CASSVGQMIYGYTF
15 TRBV27 CASSSKEDRGPSLNF
14 TRBV19 CASSIGTGGTEAFF
13 TRBV5-5 CATSRKPNTEAFF
14 TRBV7-9 CASSFGQGAHEQYF
14 TRBV18 CASSQDTGNQPQHF
14 TRBV2 CASSERGKSEKLFF
14 TRBV10-3 CATGLAGFSDTQYF
13 TRBV6-5 CASSLGTAPRWYF
13 TRBV7-6 CASSLAEEGELFF
16 TRBV7-9 CASSLDFQSSYNEQFF
14 TRBV29-1 CSVKFVRGATEAFF
13 TRBV18 CASSPGASYEQYF
15 TRBV19 CASSIKGGGNQPQHF
18 TRBV28 CASLSLYPRAGGDQPQHF
14 TRBV6-6 CASSGAGVNQPQHF
14 TRBV29-1 CSTKTWGGNTEAFF
11 TRBV30 CAWGLGVGYTF
16 TRBV5-1 CASSSTSGISDNEQFF
15 TRBV7-8 CASSSGLAYTGELFF
15 TRBV28 CASIGAGGPTDTQYF
15 TRBV6-5 CASSYSINRSYGYTF
12 TRBV2 CASSESNQPQHF
14 TRBV6-4 CASSDSEAGAGYTF
14 TRBV7-2 CASSLDSRRGEQFF
14 TRBV19 CASSMRLVTDTQYF
12 TRBV10-3 CAISGQFGEAFF
13 TRBV5-6 CASSEQGLYGYTF
14 TRBV5-1 CASSLNGIDNEQFF
14 TRBV2 CARRETGGWTEAFF
17 TRBV7-8 CASSSARGGGYTGELFF
15 TRBV4-2 CASSQVQATIYEQYF
17 TRBV11-2 CASSSRGSAEWNTEAFF
16 TRBV25-1 CASSDRRGEIRDTQYF
15 TRBV30 CAWKQAGRGNTEAFF
15 TRBV19 CASSSRGLDTGELFF
12 TRBV2 CASSDRGNTIYF
14 TRBV18 CASSLRTGSDGYTF
14 TRBV18 CASSPPSGNNEQFF
15 TRBV4-2 CASSQTTGTQYEQYF
14 TRBV5-1 CASSLGSRSDGYTF
14 TRBV5-6 CASSSGQFSQPQHF
17 TRBV19 CASSILGLADSYNEQFF
15 TRBV2 CASSLDLSSTDTQYF